The T cell receptor (beta chain) described here comes from a study of blood T cell repertoires in COVID-19 (dated by TCRdb to 2020 to 2022). For context, the study as a whole: Samples covering the acute and convalescent phases of COVID-19 were provided by collaborators in the United States, Italy and Spain. The material from the prospective study consisted of cDNA or gDNA derived from T cells, B-cell-depleted T cells, or PBMCs. The dataset comprised deeply sampled blood TCRbeta repertoires from subjects exposed to, actively infected with, or recovered from COVID-19. A freely available public database, intended as a resource for researchers studying the immune response to SARS-CoV-2, is where the repertoires were released. The samples were drawn from two sources: the first 160 participants of the ongoing ImmuneRACE study, and 1,000 to 1,500 subjects contributed by 6 global collaborators. A de-identified subject ID, COVID-19 status, age in years and sex were almost always included in the sample metadata. Where HLA class I and class II types were available, the types were taken from metadata supplied by the sample provider, not from assay-based typing. Study-wide conclusions, independent of this receptor: Clinical and demographic metadata were provided uncurated, with the amount varying by source and participant.

TCRbeta CDR3 regions were amplified from genomic DNA by means of the immunoSEQ Assay, a bias-controlled multiplex PCR. The authors processed their data as follows. Nucleated cell counts per sample were estimated from amplification of reference gene primers within the assay. To quantify the absolute abundance of each unique TCRbeta CDR3 rearrangement, sequence reads were collapsed and filtered. For each sample, productive Simpson clonality was calculated as the square root of Simpson's diversity index across productive rearrangements. Not all clones reach the TCRdb copy of this immuneACCESS table, which keeps in-frame sequences only. Checked studies attribute under half of the gap to unresolved V genes and leave the rest unexplained. The D gene and trimming were derived from the DNA, and the V and J assignments and clone size from that table. This sample gives roughly 190,000 clones in total; roughly 80% of them show up just once. The top ten hold approximately 6.9% of the sample.

The CDR3 runs 14 amino acids, cysteine and phenylalanine included. The read is trimmed to its CDR3 DNA, 42 bases read in frame from base 1. Trimming costs V 0 bases and J 8 bases, and their ends lie 10 bases apart. For CDR1 and CDR2, the germline V gene lists KGHSH and LQKENI. Whole blood was collected in K2EDTA tubes by collaborating institutions according to the institutions' own protocols. Collaborator samples were shipped for TCRbeta analysis as frozen whole blood, isolated PBMCs, or DNA extracted from either sample type. This clone was counted only a few times. This clone's antigen is unknown. The sample holds no much larger clone one base away, and base qualities are not on file. The sample has other DNA sequences that encode this CDR3 too.

The chain employs TRBV18 and TRBJ1-4; too little of a D gene remains to name it. Material for sequencing was peripheral blood. This clonotype was obtained from a man between 60 and 70 years old with acute or convalescent COVID-19. The CDR3: CASSPPGDAEKLFF. The nucleotide sequence is given as TGTGCCAGCTCACCACCAGGAGACGCCGAAAAACTGTTTTTT.